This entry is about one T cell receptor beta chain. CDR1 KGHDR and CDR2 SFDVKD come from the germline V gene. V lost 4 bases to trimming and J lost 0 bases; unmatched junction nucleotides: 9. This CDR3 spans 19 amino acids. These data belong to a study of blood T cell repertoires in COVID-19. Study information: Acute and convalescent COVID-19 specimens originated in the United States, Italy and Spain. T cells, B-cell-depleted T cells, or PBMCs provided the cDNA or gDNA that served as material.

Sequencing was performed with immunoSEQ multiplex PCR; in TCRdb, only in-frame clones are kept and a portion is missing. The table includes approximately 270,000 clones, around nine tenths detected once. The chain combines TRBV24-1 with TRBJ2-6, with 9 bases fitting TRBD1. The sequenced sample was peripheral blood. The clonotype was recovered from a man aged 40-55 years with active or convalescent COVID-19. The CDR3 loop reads CATSDPTGGPTSGANVLTF. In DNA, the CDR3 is TGTGCCACCAGTGACCCCACAGGGGGCCCCACCTCTGGGGCCAACGTCCTGACTTTC.